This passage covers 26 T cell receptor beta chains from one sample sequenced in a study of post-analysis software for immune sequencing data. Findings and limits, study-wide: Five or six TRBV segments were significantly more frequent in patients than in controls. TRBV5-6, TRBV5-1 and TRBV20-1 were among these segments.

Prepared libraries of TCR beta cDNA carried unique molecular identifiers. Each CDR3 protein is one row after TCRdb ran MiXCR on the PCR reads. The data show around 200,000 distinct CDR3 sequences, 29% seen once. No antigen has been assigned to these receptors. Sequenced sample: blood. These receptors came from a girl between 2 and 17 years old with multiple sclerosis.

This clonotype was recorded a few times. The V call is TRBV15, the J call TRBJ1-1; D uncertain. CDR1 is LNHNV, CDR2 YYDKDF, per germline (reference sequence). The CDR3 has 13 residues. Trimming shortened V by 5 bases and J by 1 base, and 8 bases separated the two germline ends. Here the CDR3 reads CATSEGGNTEAFF. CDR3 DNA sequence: TGTGCCACCAGCGAAGGAGGGAACACTGAAGCTTTCTTT.

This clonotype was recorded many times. In DNA form, the CDR3 reads TGTGCCAGCAGCGCACAGGGTTTTGCGCAGTACTTC. Its protein is CASSAQGFAQYF. This chain uses TRBV7-6 with TRBJ2-5, with a weak D call TRBD1 (6 bases). The CDR3 length is 12 residues. Per the germline V gene, CDR1 is SGHVS and CDR2 is FNYEAQ. V was shortened by 5 bases and J by 11 bases, with 15 bases between the two germline ends.

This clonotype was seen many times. The CDR3 reads CASSIGWDRGIYEQYF. The CDR3 DNA sequence: TGCGCCAGCAGCATTGGATGGGACAGGGGAATCTACGAGCAGTACTTC. The chain uses TRBV5-1 and TRBJ2-7; the match to TRBD1 covers 10 bases. The CDR3 runs 16 residues. Germline CDR1 and CDR2: SGHRS and YFSETQ. Trimming removed 4 bases from V and 3 bases from J; junction bases left unmatched: 10.

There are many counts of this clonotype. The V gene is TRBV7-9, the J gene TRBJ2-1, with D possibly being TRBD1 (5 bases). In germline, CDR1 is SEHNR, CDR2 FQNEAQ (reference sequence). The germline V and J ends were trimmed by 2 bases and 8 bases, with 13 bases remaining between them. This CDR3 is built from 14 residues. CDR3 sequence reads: CASSLRVRGDEQFF. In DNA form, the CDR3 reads TGTGCCAGCAGCTTAAGAGTAAGGGGCGATGAGCAGTTCTTC.

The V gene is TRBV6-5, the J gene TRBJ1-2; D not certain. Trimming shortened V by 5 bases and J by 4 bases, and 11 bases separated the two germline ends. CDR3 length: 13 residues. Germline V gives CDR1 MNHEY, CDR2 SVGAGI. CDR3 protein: CASSDRVSYGYTF. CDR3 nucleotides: TGTGCCAGCAGTGACCGGGTCTCCTATGGCTACACCTTC.

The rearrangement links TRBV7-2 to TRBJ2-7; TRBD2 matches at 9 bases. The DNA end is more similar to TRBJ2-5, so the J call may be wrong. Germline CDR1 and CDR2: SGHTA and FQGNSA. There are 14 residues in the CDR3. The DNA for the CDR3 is TGTGCCAGCAGCTATAGCGGGAGAAAAGAGACCCAGTACTTC. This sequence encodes CASSYSGRKETQYF.

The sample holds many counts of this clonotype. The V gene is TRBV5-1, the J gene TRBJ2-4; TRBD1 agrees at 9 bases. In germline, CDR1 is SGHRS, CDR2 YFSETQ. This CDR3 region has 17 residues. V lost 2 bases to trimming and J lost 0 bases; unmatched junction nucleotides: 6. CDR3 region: CASSFRGTGLAKNIQYF. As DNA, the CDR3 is TGCGCCAGCAGCTTCCGCGGGACAGGGTTAGCCAAAAACATTCAGTACTTC.

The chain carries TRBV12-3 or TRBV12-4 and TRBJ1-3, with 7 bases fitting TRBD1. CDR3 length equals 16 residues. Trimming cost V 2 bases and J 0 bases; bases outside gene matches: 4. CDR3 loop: CASSLQGVSSGNTIYF. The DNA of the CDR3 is TGTGCCAGCAGTTTACAGGGGGTGAGCTCTGGAAACACCATATATTTT.

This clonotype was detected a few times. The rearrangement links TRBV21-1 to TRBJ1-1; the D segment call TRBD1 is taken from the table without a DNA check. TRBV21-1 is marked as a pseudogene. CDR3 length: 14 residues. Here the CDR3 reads CASSKARGDTEAFF. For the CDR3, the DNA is TGTGCCAGCAGCAAAGCGCGAGGGGACACTGAAGCTTTCTTT.

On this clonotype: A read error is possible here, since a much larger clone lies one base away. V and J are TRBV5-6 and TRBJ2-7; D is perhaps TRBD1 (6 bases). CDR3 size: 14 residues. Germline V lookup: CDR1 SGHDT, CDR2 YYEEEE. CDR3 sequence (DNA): TGTACCAGCAGCAGGGGACGGGTCTCCTACGAGCAGTACTTC. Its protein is CTSSRGRVSYEQYF.

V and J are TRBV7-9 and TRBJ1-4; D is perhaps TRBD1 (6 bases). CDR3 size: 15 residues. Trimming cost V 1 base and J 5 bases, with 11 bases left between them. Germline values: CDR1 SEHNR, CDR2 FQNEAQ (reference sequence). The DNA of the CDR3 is TGTGCCAGCAGCTTAGGGGGGGCGAAGAATGAAAAACTGTTTTTT. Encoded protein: CASSLGGAKNEKLFF.

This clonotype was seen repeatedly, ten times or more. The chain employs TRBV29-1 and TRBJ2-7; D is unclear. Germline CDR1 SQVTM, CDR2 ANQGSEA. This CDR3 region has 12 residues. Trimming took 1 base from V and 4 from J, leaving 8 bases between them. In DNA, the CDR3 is TGCAGCGTTGAAGTACAGTCATACGAGCAGTACTTC. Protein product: CSVEVQSYEQYF.

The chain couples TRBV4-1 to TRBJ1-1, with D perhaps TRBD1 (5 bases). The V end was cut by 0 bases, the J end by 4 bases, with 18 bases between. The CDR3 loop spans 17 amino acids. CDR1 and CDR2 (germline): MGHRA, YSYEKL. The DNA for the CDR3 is TGCGCCAGCAGCCAAGATCCCAGGGCTCCCTGGGCCACTGAAGCTTTCTTT. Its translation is CASSQDPRAPWATEAFF.

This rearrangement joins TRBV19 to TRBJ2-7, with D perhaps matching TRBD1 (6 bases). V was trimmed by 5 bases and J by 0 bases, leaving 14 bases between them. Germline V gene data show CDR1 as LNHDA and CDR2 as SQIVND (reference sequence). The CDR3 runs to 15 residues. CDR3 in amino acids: CASSHPGAYSYEQYF. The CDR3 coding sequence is TGTGCCAGTAGTCACCCAGGGGCTTACTCCTACGAGCAGTACTTC.

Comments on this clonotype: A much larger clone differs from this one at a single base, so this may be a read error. The CDR3 nucleotides read TGCGCCAGCAGCTTGGTGGTGGGGCGCGAGCAGTACTTC. Translated, it gives CASSLVVGREQYF. This chain joins TRBV5-1 and TRBJ2-5, with D perhaps TRBD1 (5 bases). The last part of the DNA fits TRBJ2-7 better; the J call may be wrong. This CDR3 contains 13 residues. CDR1 is SGHRS, CDR2 YFSETQ, per germline.

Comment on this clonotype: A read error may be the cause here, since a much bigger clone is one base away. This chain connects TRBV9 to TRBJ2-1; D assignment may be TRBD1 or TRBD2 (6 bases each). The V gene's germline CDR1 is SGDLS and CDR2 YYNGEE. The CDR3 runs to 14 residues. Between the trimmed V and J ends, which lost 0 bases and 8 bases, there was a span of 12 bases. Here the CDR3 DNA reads TGTGCCAGCAGCGTAGGTAGGGGGGCGGATGAGCAGTTCTTC. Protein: CASSVGRGADEQFF.

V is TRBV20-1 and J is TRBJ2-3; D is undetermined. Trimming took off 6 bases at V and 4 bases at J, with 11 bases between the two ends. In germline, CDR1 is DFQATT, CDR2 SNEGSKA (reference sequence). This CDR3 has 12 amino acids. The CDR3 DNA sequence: TGCAGTGCCCCATACCCTGCAGATACGCAGTATTTT. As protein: CSAPYPADTQYF.

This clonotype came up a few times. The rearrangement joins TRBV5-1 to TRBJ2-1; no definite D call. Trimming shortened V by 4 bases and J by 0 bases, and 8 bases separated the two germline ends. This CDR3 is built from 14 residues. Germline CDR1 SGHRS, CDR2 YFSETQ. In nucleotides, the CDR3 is TGCGCCAGCAGCGCGACCGGCTCCTACAATGAGCAGTTCTTC. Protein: CASSATGSYNEQFF. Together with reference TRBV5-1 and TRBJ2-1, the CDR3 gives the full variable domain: KAGVTQTPRYLIKTRGQQVTLSCSPISGHRSVSWYQQTPGQGLQFLFEYFSETQRNKGNFPGRFSGRQFSNSRSEMNVSTLELGDSALYLCASSATGSYNEQFFGPGTRLTVL.

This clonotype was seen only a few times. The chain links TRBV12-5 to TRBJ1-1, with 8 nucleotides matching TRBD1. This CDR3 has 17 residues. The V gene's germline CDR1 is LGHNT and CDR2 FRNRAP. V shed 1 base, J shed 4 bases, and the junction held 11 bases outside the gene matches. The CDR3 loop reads CASGLEVRTGLSTEAFF. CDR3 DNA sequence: TGTGCTAGTGGTTTGGAAGTGAGGACAGGGTTGTCCACTGAAGCTTTCTTT. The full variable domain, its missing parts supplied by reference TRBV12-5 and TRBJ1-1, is DARVTQTPRHKVTEMGQEVTMRCQPILGHNTVFWYRQTMMQGLELLAYFRNRAPLDDSGMPKDRFSAEMPDATLATLKIQPSEPRDSAVYFCASGLEVRTGLSTEAFFGQGTRLTVV.

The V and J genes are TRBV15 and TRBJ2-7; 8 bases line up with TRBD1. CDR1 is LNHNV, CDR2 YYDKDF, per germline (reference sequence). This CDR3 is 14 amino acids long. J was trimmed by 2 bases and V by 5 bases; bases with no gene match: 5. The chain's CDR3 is CATSPDRATYEQYF. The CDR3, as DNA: TGTGCCACCAGCCCGGACAGGGCAACCTACGAGCAGTACTTC.

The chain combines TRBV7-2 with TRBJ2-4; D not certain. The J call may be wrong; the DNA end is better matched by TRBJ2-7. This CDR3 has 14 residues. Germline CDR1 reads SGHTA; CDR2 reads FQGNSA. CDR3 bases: TGTGCCAGCAGCTTATTTGGCGGAGACTACGAGCAGTACTTC. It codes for CASSLFGGDYEQYF.

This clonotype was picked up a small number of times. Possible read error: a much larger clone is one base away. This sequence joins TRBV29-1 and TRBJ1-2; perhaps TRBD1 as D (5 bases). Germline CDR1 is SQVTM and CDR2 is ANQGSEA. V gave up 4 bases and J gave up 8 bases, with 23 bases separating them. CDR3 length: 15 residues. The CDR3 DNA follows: TGCAGCGTTGGAACTGCCAGGGCCGGAACTATAGGCTACACCTTC. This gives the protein CSVGTARAGTIGYTF.

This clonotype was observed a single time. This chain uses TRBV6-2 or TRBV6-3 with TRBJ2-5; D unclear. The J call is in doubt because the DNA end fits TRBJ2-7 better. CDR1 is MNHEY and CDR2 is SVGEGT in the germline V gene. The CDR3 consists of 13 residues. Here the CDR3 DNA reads TGTGCCAGCAACGGGCCCACCACCTACGAGCAGTACTTC. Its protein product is CASNGPTTYEQYF.

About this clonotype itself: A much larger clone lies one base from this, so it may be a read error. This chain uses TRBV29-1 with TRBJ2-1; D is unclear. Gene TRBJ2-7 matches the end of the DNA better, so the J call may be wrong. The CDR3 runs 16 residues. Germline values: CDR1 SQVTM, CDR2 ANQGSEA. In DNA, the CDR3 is TGCAGCGCCAAGGGCAGGTCCAGCCGTGGCTCCTACGAGCAGTACTTC. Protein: CSAKGRSSRGSYEQYF.

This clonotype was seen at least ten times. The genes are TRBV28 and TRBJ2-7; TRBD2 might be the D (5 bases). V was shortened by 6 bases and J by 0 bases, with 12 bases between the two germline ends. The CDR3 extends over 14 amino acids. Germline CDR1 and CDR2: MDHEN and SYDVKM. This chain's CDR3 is CASRGSVASYEQYF. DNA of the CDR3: TGTGCCAGCAGGGGTAGCGTGGCCTCCTACGAGCAGTACTTC. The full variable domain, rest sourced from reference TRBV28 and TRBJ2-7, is DVKVTQSSRYLVKRTGEKVFLECVQDMDHENMFWYRQDPGLGLRLIYFSYDVKMKEKGDIPEGYSVSREKKERFSLILESASTNQTSMYLCASRGSVASYEQYFGPGTRLTVT.

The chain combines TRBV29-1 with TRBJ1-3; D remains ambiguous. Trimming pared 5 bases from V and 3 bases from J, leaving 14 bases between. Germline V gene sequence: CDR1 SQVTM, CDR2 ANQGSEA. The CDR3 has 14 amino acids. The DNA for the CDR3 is TGCAGCGTTTTCTGGCCAGGAGGTGGAAACACCATATATTTT. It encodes CSVFWPGGGNTIYF.